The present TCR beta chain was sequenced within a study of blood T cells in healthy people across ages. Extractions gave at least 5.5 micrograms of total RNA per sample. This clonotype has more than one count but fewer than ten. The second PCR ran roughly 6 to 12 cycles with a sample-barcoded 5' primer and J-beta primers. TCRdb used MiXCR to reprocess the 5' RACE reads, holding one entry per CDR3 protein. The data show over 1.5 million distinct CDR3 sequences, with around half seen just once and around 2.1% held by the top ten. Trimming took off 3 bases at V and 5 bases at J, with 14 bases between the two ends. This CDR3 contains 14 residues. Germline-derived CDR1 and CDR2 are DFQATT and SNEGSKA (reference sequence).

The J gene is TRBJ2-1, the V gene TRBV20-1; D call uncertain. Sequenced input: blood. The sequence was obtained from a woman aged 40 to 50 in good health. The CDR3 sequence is CSARVYRIDNEQFF. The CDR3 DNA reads TGCAGTGCTAGGGTCTATAGAATAGACAATGAGCAGTTCTTC.